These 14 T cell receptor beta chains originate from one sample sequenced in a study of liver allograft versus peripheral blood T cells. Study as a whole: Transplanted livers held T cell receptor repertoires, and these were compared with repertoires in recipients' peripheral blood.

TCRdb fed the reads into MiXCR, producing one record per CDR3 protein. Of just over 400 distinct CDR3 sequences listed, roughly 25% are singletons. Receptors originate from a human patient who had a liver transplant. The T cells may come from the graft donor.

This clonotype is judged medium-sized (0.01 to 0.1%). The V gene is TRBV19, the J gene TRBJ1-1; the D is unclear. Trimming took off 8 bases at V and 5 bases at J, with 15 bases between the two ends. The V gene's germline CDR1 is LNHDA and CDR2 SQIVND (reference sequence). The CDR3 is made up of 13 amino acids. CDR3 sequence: CASGTTFETEAFF. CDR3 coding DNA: TGTGCCAGTGGAACAACCTTTGAAACTGAAGCTTTCTTT.

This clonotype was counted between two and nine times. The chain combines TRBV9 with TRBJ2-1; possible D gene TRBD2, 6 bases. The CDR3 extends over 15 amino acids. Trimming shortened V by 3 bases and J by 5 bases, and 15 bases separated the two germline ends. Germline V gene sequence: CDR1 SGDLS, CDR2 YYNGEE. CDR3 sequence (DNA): TGTGCCAGCAGCGACTACGGCGGGACCAACAATGAGCAGTTCTTC. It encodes CASSDYGGTNNEQFF.

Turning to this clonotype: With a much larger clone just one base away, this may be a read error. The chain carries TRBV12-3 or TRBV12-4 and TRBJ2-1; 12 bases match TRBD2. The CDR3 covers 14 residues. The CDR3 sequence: CVSTRLAGDHEQFF. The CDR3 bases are TGTGTCAGCACCCGACTAGCGGGAGACCATGAGCAGTTCTTC.

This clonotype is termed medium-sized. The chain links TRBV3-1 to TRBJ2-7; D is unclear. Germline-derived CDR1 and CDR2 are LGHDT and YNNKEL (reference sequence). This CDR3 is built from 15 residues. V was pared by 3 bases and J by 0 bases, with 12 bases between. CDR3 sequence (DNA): TGTGCCAGCAGCCACTTATCGGCCATCTCCTACGAGCAGTACTTC. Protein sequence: CASSHLSAISYEQYF.

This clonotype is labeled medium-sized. The CDR3 sequence is CASSVRAGGYEQYF. As DNA, the CDR3 is TGTGCCAGTAGTGTCAGGGCGGGTGGCTACGAGCAGTACTTC. The chain recombines TRBV19 with TRBJ2-7; TRBD1 or TRBD2 may be the D gene (5 bases each). The CDR3 totals 14 residues. V was pared by 5 bases and J by 3 bases, with 14 bases between. The germline gives CDR1 LNHDA, CDR2 SQIVND (reference sequence).

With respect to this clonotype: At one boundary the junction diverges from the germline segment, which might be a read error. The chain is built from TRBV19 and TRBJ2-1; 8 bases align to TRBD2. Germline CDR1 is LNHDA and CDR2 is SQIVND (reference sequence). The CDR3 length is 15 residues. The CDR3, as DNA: TGTGCCAGTAGTATAGCGCAAGCGGGAGTTTATAATGAGCAGTTC. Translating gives CASSIAQAGVYNEQF.

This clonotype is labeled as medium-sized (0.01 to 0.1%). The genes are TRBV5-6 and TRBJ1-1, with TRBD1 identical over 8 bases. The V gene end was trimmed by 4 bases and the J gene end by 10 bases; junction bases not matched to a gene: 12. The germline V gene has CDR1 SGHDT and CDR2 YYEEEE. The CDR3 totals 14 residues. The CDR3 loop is CASSLGTGNLLAFF. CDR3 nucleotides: TGTGCCAGCAGCCTGGGGACAGGCAATTTACTAGCTTTCTTT.

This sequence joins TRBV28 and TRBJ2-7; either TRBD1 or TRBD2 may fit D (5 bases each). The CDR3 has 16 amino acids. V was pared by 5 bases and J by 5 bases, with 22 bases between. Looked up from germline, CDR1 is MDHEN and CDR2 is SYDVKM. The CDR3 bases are TGTGCCAGCAGTCTTGGGACGAATGCCCCAAGGGACGAGCAGTACTTC. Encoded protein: CASSLGTNAPRDEQYF.

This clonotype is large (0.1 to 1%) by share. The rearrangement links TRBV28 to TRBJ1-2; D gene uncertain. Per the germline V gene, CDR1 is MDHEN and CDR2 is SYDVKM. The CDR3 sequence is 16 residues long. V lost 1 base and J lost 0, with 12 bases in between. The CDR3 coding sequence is TGTGCCAGCAGTTTATACCCCCAAACAACTAACTATGGCTACACCTTC. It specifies CASSLYPQTTNYGYTF.

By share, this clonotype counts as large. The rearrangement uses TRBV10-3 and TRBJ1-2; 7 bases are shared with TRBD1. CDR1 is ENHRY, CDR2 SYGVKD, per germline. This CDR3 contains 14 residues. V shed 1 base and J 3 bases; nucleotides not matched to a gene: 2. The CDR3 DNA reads TGTGCCATCAGTGAGTTCACAGGGGACTATGGCTACACCTTC. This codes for CAISEFTGDYGYTF.

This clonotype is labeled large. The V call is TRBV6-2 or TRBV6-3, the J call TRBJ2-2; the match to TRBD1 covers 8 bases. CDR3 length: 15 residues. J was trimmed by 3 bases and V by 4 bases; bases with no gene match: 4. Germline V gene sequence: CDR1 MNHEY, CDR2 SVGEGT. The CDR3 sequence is CASSSRDRYTGELFF. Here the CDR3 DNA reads TGTGCCAGCAGTTCCCGGGACAGGTACACCGGGGAGCTGTTTTTT.

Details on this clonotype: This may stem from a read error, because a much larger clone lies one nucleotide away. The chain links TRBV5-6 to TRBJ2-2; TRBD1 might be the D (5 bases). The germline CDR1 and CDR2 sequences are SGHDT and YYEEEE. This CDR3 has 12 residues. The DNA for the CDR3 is TGTGTCAGCAGCTTGCAGGGCTGGGAGCTGTTTTTT. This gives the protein CVSSLQGWELFF.

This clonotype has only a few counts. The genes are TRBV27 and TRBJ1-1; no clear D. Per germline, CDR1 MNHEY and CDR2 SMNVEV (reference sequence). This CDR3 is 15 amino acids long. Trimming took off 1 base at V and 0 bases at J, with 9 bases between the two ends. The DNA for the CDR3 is TGTGCCAGCAGTTTATTCCGGGGTCTGAACACTGAAGCTTTCTTT. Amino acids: CASSLFRGLNTEAFF.

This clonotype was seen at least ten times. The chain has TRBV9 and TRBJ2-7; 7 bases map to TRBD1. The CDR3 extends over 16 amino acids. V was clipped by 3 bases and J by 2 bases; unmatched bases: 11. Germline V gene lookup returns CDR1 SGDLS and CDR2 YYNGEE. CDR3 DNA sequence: TGTGCCAGCAGCGACCACTCCGGGACAGATACCTACGAGCAGTACTTC. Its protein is CASSDHSGTDTYEQYF.